Listed here is a single T cell receptor beta chain. A much larger clone lies a single base off, so this may be a read error. Using a CD8+CD4-CCR7+CD45RA+ phenotype, naive CD8 T cells were sorted. V was shortened by 2 bases and J by 6 bases, with 10 bases between the two germline ends. Germline CDR1 is GTSNPN and CDR2 is SVGIG (reference sequence). The CDR3 extends over 12 amino acids. Bulk TCR library preparation followed previously described methods with listed TCR primers. In TCRdb, the PCR reads were re-called with MiXCR into one record per CDR3 protein. Altogether a few hundred thousand distinct CDR3 sequences are present, roughly 24% being singletons, with the ten largest covering around 0.74%. The record originates from a study of molecular identifiers for immune sequencing clone quantification.

Input material: naive CD8+ T cells from blood, with Jurkat cell RNA spiked in. Stated subset: FACS-sorted CD8+CD4-CCR7+CD45RA+ naive T cells. The gene calls are TRBV30 and TRBJ1-1; unclear D gene. This sequence originates from a human donor in good health. Some libraries in this study had Jurkat cell RNA spiked in. Here the CDR3 reads CAWSLLSAEAFF. CDR3 in DNA: TGTGCCTGGAGTCTTTTGTCCGCTGAAGCTTTCTTT.